These 14 T cell receptor beta chains originate from one sample sequenced in a study of blood T cell repertoires in COVID-19. Here immunoSEQ multiplex PCR was the method, and the copy in TCRdb shows in-frame clones only, minus some. The sample holds some 150,000 clones, more than 80% seen once. Sequencing was done on a sample of PBMCs or T cells enriched from blood (not recorded which). The receptors come from a woman aged 18-29 years who had been exposed to COVID-19.

The chain carries TRBV27 and TRBJ2-1, with 7 bases matching TRBD2. V dropped 1 base and J dropped 4; count of bases not matched to a gene: 4. The CDR3 length is 15 residues. CDR1 MNHEY and CDR2 SMNVEV come from the germline V gene (reference sequence). Written as DNA, the CDR3 is TGTGCCAGCAGTTTATTCCTAGCGGAATACAATGAGCAGTTCTTC. Amino acid sequence: CASSLFLAEYNEQFF.

This clone appeared once. The rearrangement joins TRBV27 to TRBJ2-2, with TRBD1 matching over 7 bases. V lost 3 bases and J lost 5; bases outside the gene matches: 0. This CDR3 is 13 amino acids long. The germline V gene encodes CDR1 MNHEY and CDR2 SMNVEV (reference sequence). CDR3 sequence: CASSLTGTGELFF. DNA of the CDR3: TGTGCCAGCAGTTTGACAGGGACCGGGGAGCTGTTTTTT.

The V and J genes are TRBV11-2 and TRBJ1-3; 7 positions agree with TRBD1. Germline V lookup: CDR1 SGHAT, CDR2 FQNNGV. This CDR3 has 15 amino acids. V trimming: 5 bases; J trimming: 0 bases; junction bases outside the gene matches: 4. CDR3 bases: TGTGCCAGCAGCCGACAGGGTGGCTCTGGAAACACCATATATTTT. It is translated as CASSRQGGSGNTIYF.

This chain links TRBV30 with TRBJ2-5; 15 bases agree with TRBD2. With V trimmed by 3 bases and J by 7 bases, 27 bases remained unmatched. The CDR3 length is 22 residues. Germline CDR1 and CDR2: GTSNPN and SVGIG (reference sequence). CDR3 sequence reads: CAWSAPYGFWGLAGGAPGTQYF. Here the CDR3 DNA reads TGTGCCTGGAGCGCTCCGTACGGTTTTTGGGGACTAGCGGGAGGAGCACCGGGGACCCAGTACTTC.

The chain combines TRBV3-1 (or the pseudogene TRBV3-2) with TRBJ2-1, with 13 bases fitting TRBD2. Per the germline V gene, CDR1 is LGHDT and CDR2 is YNNKEL (reference sequence). Trimming cost V 3 bases and J 5 bases; bases outside gene matches: 4. The CDR3 has 16 amino acids. The CDR3: CASSQGLAGPHNEQFF. The CDR3 DNA is TGTGCCAGCAGCCAGGGACTAGCGGGACCTCACAATGAGCAGTTCTTC.

This chain joins TRBV5-1 and TRBJ2-3, with a possible D match to TRBD2 (6 bases). Germline loops: CDR1 SGHRS, CDR2 YFSETQ. The CDR3 runs 15 residues. V lost 1 base and J 0 bases, leaving 9 bases between the germline ends. The CDR3 DNA reads as TGCGCCAGCAGCTTGATGGAGGGGAGCACAGATACGCAGTATTTT. Protein product: CASSLMEGSTDTQYF.

The chain joins TRBV18 to TRBJ2-7, with 9 positions matching TRBD1. Germline trimming cut 0 bases from V and 4 bases from J; bases unmatched to any gene: 4. The CDR3 length is 15 residues. Per germline, CDR1 KGHSH and CDR2 LQKENI. The CDR3 loop is CASSPPMGQGYEQYF. The CDR3 nucleotides read TGTGCCAGCTCACCACCGATGGGACAGGGTTACGAGCAGTACTTC.

The chain uses TRBV21-1 and TRBJ2-2; the D call of TRBD2 is as the table states it, not checked on the DNA. TRBV21-1 is marked as a pseudogene. The CDR3 spans 13 residues. The CDR3 DNA follows: TGTGCCAGCAGCAGGAGGGGTACCGGGGAGCTGTTTTTT. Its translation is CASSRRGTGELFF.

V and J are TRBV27 and TRBJ2-7; the match to TRBD2 covers 8 bases. Per the germline V gene, CDR1 is MNHEY and CDR2 is SMNVEV (reference sequence). With 2 bases clipped from V and 4 bases from J, the junction kept 7 bases outside the gene matches. The CDR3 is 15 amino acids. The CDR3 is CASSLRGLALYEQYF. The CDR3 nucleotides are TGTGCCAGCAGTTTACGTGGACTAGCCCTATACGAGCAGTACTTC.

V and J are TRBV11-2 and TRBJ2-7; 11 nucleotides align to TRBD2. Germline V gives CDR1 SGHAT, CDR2 FQNNGV. With 6 bases clipped from V and 6 bases from J, the junction kept 10 bases outside the gene matches. The CDR3 spans 15 residues. Here the CDR3 DNA reads TGTGCCAGCAGGTGGATTAGCGGGAGGGCCGCCGAGCAGTACTTC. Translation: CASRWISGRAAEQYF.

The V gene is TRBV19, the J gene TRBJ1-5, with 9 bases that match TRBD1. V trimming: 4 bases; J trimming: 6 bases; junction bases outside the gene matches: 10. The CDR3 length is 16 residues. The germline V gene has CDR1 LNHDA and CDR2 SQIVND (reference sequence). The CDR3 loop is CASSTTGGAGFQPQHF. CDR3 in DNA: TGTGCCAGTAGTACAACAGGGGGCGCGGGGTTTCAGCCCCAGCATTTT.

CDR3 sequence: CASSEQGLNTEAFF. CDR3 DNA sequence: TGTGCCAGCAGTGAACAGGGTTTGAACACTGAAGCTTTCTTT. The chain has TRBV28 and TRBJ1-1, with D possibly TRBD1 on 6 matching bases. Germline assignment: CDR1 MDHEN and CDR2 SYDVKM. V lost 5 bases and J 0 bases, leaving 10 bases between the germline ends. The CDR3 consists of 14 residues. The full variable domain, rest sourced from reference TRBV28 and TRBJ1-1, is DVKVTQSSRYLVKRTGEKVFLECVQDMDHENMFWYRQDPGLGLRLIYFSYDVKMKEKGDIPEGYSVSREKKERFSLILESASTNQTSMYLCASSEQGLNTEAFFGQGTRLTVV.

The chain couples TRBV19 to TRBJ1-5; TRBD1 agrees at 9 bases. CDR3 length: 15 amino acids. CDR1 and CDR2 (germline): LNHDA, SQIVND (reference sequence). The junction had 8 bases not matched to a gene; V was cut back by 5 bases and J by 6 bases. Here the CDR3 DNA reads TGTGCCAGTAGTCCCCGGGACAGGGTCGCTCAGCCCCAGCATTTT. Protein: CASSPRDRVAQPQHF.

The chain uses TRBV2 and TRBJ2-7; possibly TRBD1 for D (7 bases). Trimming pared 4 bases from V and 3 bases from J, leaving 13 bases between. This CDR3 spans 14 amino acids. In germline, CDR1 is SNHLY, CDR2 FYNNEI. Written as DNA, the CDR3 is TGTGCCAGCAGTGTTCAGGGGGGCCTCTACGAGCAGTACTTC. It yields the protein CASSVQGGLYEQYF.